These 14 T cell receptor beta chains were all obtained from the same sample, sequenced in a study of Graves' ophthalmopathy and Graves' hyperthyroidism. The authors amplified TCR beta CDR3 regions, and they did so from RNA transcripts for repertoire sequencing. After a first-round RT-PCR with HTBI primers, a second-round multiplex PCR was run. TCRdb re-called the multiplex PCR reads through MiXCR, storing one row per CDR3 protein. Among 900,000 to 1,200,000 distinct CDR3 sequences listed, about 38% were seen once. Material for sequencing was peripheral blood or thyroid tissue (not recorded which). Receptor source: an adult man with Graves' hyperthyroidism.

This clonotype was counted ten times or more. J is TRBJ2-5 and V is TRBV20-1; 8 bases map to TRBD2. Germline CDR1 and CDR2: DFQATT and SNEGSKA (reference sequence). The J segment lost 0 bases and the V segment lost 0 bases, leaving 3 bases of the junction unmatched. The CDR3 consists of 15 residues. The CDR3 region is CSARELADNQETQYF. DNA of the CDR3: TGCAGTGCTAGAGAACTAGCGGACAACCAAGAGACCCAGTACTTC.

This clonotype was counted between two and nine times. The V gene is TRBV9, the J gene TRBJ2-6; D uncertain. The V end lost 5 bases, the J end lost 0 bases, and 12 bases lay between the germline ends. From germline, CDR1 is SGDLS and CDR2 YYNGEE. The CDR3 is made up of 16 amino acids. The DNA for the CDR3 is TGTGCCAGCAGTTTATGGATCGGCTCTGGGGCCAACGTCCTGACTTTC. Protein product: CASSLWIGSGANVLTF.

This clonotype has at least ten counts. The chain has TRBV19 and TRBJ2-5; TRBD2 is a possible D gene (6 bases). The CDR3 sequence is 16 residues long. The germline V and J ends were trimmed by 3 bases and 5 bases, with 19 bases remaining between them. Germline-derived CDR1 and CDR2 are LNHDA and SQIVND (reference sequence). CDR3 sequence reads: CASSIFGSRKGETQYF. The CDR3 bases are TGTGCCAGTAGTATCTTCGGGAGCAGGAAGGGGGAGACCCAGTACTTC.

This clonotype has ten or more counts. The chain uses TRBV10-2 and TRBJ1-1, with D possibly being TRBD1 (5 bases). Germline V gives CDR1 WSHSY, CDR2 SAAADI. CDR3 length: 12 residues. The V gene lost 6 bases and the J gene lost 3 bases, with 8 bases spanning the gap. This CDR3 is CASRLRDTEAFF. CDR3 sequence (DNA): TGCGCCAGCAGGCTCAGGGACACTGAAGCTTTCTTT.

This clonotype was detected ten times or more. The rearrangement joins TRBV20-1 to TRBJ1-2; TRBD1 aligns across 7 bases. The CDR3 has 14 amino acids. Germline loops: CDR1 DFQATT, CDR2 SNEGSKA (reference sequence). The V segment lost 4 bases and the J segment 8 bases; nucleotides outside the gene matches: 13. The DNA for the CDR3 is TGCAGTGCTAATCTAGGGGGCGGGCTTCGCGGCTACACCTTC. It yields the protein CSANLGGGLRGYTF.

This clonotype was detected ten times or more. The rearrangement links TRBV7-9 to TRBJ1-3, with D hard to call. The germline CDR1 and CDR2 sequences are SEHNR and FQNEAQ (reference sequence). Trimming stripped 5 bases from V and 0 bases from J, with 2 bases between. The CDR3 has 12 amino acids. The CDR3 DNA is TGTGCCAGCAGCACCTCTGGAAACACCATATATTTT. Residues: CASSTSGNTIYF.

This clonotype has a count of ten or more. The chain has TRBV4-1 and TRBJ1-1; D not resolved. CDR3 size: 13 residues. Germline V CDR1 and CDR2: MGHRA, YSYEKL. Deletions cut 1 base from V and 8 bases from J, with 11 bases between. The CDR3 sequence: CASSQAGSQEAFF. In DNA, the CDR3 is TGCGCCAGCAGCCAAGCGGGCAGCCAGGAAGCTTTCTTT.

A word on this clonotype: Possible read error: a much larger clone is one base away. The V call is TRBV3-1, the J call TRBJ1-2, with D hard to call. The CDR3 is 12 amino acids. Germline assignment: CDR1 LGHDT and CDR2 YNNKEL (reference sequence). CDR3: CASSQQNGGHTF. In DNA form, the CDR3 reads TGTGCCAGCAGTCAACAGAACGGTGGCCACACCTTC.

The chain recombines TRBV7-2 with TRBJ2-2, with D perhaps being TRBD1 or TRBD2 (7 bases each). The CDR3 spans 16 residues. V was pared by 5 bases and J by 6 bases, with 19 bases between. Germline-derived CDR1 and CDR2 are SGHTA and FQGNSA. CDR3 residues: CASSPIGGTASGELFF. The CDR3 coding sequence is TGTGCCAGCAGCCCAATCGGGGGGACAGCGTCCGGGGAGCTGTTTTTT.

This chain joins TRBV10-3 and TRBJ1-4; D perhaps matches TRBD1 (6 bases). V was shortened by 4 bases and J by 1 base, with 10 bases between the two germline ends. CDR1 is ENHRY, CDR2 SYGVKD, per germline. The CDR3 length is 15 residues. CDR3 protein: CAISGRGGTNEKLFF. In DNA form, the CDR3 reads TGTGCCATCAGTGGCAGGGGTGGAACTAATGAAAAACTGTTTTTT.

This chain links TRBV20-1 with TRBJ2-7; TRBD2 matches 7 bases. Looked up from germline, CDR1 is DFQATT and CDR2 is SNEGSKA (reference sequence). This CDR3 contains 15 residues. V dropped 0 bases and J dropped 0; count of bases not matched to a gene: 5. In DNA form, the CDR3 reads TGCAGTGCTAGAGATATTGCGGGAGTCTCCTACGAGCAGTACTTC. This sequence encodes CSARDIAGVSYEQYF.

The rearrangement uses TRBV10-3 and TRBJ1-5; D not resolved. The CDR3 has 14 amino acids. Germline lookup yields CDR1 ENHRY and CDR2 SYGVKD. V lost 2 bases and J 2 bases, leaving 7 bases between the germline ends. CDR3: CAISENLGNQPQHF. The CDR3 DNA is TGTGCCATCAGTGAGAATCTGGGCAATCAGCCCCAGCATTTT.

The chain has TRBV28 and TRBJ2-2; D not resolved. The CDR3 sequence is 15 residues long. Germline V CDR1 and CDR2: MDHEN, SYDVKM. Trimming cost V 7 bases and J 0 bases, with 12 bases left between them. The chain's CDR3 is CASTLSGPNTGELFF. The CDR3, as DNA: TGTGCCAGCACCCTGTCGGGCCCGAACACCGGGGAGCTGTTTTTT.

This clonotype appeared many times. The chain's CDR3 is CASSEVLAGGYTF. The CDR3 DNA reads TGTGCCAGCAGTGAAGTGTTGGCTGGAGGCTACACCTTC. V and J are TRBV2 and TRBJ1-2; unclear D gene. The CDR3 is 13 residues long. Trimming left V 1 base short and J 8 bases short, with 11 bases between. CDR1 SNHLY and CDR2 FYNNEI come from the germline V gene.